The 18 T cell receptor beta chains presented below share a single source sample, sequenced in a study of shared clonotypes between healthy human individuals. Only in-frame clones appear in the TCRdb table, and some are missing; sequencing was by immunoSEQ multiplex PCR. The repertoire consists of about 2.4 million clones, with 85% to 95% occurring once and the leading ten covering over 0.12%. Sequenced: naive CD4+ T cells sorted from blood. Subset meaning: CD45RA+ positively selected. The receptors were gathered from a man aged 18 to 30 in good health.

This chain joins TRBV9 and TRBJ2-1, with D unresolved. CDR1 is SGDLS, CDR2 YYNGEE, per germline. The CDR3 has 16 residues. Trimming took 0 bases from V and 10 from J, leaving 20 bases between them. The CDR3 reads CASSVVGPPRPSEQFF. The CDR3 nucleotides read TGTGCCAGCAGCGTAGTCGGACCGCCGCGACCCTCAGAGCAGTTCTTC.

The rearrangement joins TRBV5-1 to TRBJ2-3; a weak D match, TRBD2 (6 bases). V was shortened by 4 bases and J by 4 bases, with 31 bases between the two germline ends. The CDR3 contains 20 residues. The germline gives CDR1 SGHRS, CDR2 YFSETQ. For the CDR3, the DNA is TGCGCCAGCAGCCCCGTTCGGACTTTTGGGGACTTGGGGCTGCCAGATACGCAGTATTTT. It specifies CASSPVRTFGDLGLPDTQYF.

The rearrangement joins TRBV5-1 to TRBJ2-1; D is undetermined. The V gene's germline CDR1 is SGHRS and CDR2 YFSETQ. The CDR3 has 14 amino acids. Trimming took 0 bases from V and 7 from J, leaving 11 bases between them. This CDR3 is CASSLEYGGNEQFF. For the CDR3, the DNA is TGCGCCAGCAGCTTGGAATATGGTGGGAATGAGCAGTTCTTC.

J is TRBJ2-1 and V is TRBV4-3; D is possibly TRBD2 (5 bases). The CDR3 consists of 13 residues. Germline lookup yields CDR1 LGHNA and CDR2 YSLEER. Trimming removed 0 bases from V and 9 bases from J, with 9 bases in between. In nucleotides, the CDR3 is TGCGCCAGCAGCCAAGATGGAGGTAGTGAGCAGTTCTTC. Translating gives CASSQDGGSEQFF.

This clone was seen more than once but under ten times. The genes are TRBV5-1 and TRBJ1-5; no definite D call. The ends were cut back, 0 bases at V and 0 bases at J, with 7 bases in the middle. CDR1 is SGHRS, CDR2 YFSETQ, per germline. The CDR3 extends over 15 amino acids. DNA for the CDR3: TGCGCCAGCAGCTTGGGACTGTATAGCAATCAGCCCCAGCATTTT. Translation: CASSLGLYSNQPQHF.

In nucleotides, the CDR3 is TGTGCCAGCAGCCCTCTCGTTACAGTCCAAGAGACCCAGTACTTC. Protein: CASSPLVTVQETQYF. The gene calls are TRBV6-1 and TRBJ2-5; D ambiguous. Trimming took 6 bases from V and 1 from J, leaving 15 bases between them. CDR1 MNHNS and CDR2 SASEGT come from the germline V gene. The CDR3 covers 15 residues.

The rearrangement links TRBV5-1 to TRBJ1-1; no clear D. The germline V and J ends were trimmed by 0 bases and 0 bases, with 6 bases remaining between them. Germline V gene data show CDR1 as SGHRS and CDR2 as YFSETQ. The CDR3 has 14 amino acids. The CDR3 loop is CASSLGEMNTEAFF. CDR3 DNA: TGCGCCAGCAGCTTGGGGGAGATGAACACTGAAGCTTTCTTT.

The chain couples TRBV9 to TRBJ2-7; TRBD2 is a possible D gene (6 bases). This CDR3 is built from 15 residues. V dropped 0 bases and J dropped 3 bases, with 13 bases sitting between them. Germline assignment: CDR1 SGDLS and CDR2 YYNGEE. CDR3 sequence reads: CASSVGQDYLYEQYF. For the CDR3, the DNA is TGTGCCAGCAGCGTAGGTCAGGACTACCTCTACGAGCAGTACTTC.

Note on this clone: Other nucleotide sequences in the sample specify the same CDR3. This chain joins TRBV5-1 and TRBJ2-3; D not certain. The germline V and J ends were trimmed by 5 bases and 4 bases, with 8 bases remaining between them. The CDR3 contains 12 residues. Looked up from germline, CDR1 is SGHRS and CDR2 is YFSETQ. The CDR3 sequence: CASSLESDTQYF. CDR3 nucleotides: TGCGCCAGCAGTCTGGAGTCAGATACGCAGTATTTT.

The chain has TRBV6-6 and TRBJ1-5; TRBD1 might be the D (5 bases). Germline loops: CDR1 MNHNY, CDR2 SVGAGI (reference sequence). The CDR3 length is 15 residues. V lost 4 bases and J lost 2, with 12 bases in between. The CDR3 loop is CASSFRAEGNQPQHF. In nucleotides, the CDR3 is TGTGCCAGCAGTTTCAGGGCTGAAGGCAATCAGCCCCAGCATTTT.

This sequence joins TRBV5-1 and TRBJ2-3; D not resolved. Trimming stripped 1 base from V and 2 bases from J, with 11 bases between. Germline-derived CDR1 and CDR2 are SGHRS and YFSETQ. The CDR3 is 15 amino acids. CDR3 residues: CASSLRQRNTDTQYF. For the CDR3, the DNA is TGCGCCAGCAGCTTGAGGCAGAGGAACACAGATACGCAGTATTTT.

The J gene is TRBJ1-6, the V gene TRBV7-8; possibly TRBD1 for D (6 bases). The CDR3 length is 15 residues. Trimming took 4 bases from V and 4 from J, leaving 11 bases between them. Germline V gene data show CDR1 as SGHVS and CDR2 as FQNEAQ. CDR3 protein: CASSSGDTYNSPLHF. In DNA, the CDR3 is TGTGCCAGCAGCTCCGGGGACACATATAATTCACCCCTCCACTTT.

V gene TRBV5-5 combines with J gene TRBJ2-3; 9 nucleotides agree with TRBD2. The CDR3 runs 15 residues. V gave up 1 base and J gave up 1 base; unmatched junction bases: 1. Germline CDR1 SGHKS, CDR2 YYEKEE (reference sequence). The CDR3 nucleotides are TGTGCCAGCAGCTTGCGGACTAGCGGCACAGATACGCAGTATTTT. It is translated as CASSLRTSGTDTQYF.

The rearrangement links TRBV7-2 to TRBJ1-5; TRBD1 might be the D (6 bases). The germline V and J ends were trimmed by 6 bases and 7 bases, with 16 bases remaining between them. The CDR3 is made up of 14 amino acids. CDR1 is SGHTA, CDR2 FQGNSA, per germline. The CDR3 region has the DNA TGTGCCAGCAGTCTGGAACAGGGTCTGCAGCCCCAGCATTTT. Encoded protein: CASSLEQGLQPQHF.

To note about this clone: Other DNA sequences in the sample encode the same CDR3. This rearrangement joins TRBV18 to TRBJ2-1; D gene ambiguous. Germline V lookup: CDR1 KGHSH, CDR2 LQKENI. CDR3 size: 16 residues. V lost 0 bases and J 0 bases, leaving 9 bases between the germline ends. This CDR3 reads CASSPPGLSSYNEQFF. CDR3 nucleotide sequence: TGTGCCAGCTCACCACCTGGCCTCAGCTCCTACAATGAGCAGTTCTTC.

The rearrangement links TRBV4-1 to TRBJ2-3; TRBD2 matches at 12 bases. CDR3 size: 19 residues. The germline V gene encodes CDR1 MGHRA and CDR2 YSYEKL. V shed 0 bases and J 4 bases; nucleotides not matched to a gene: 11. The CDR3: CASSQDWGASGRVSDTQYF. In DNA form, the CDR3 reads TGCGCCAGCAGCCAAGATTGGGGGGCTAGCGGGAGGGTGTCAGATACGCAGTATTTT.

The rearrangement uses TRBV12-5 and TRBJ2-5; D possibly corresponds to TRBD1 (7 bases). In germline, CDR1 is LGHNT, CDR2 FRNRAP. This CDR3 is 14 amino acids long. V lost 5 bases, J lost 2 bases, and 12 bases lay in between. The CDR3 sequence: CASGPQGGQETQYF. CDR3 sequence (DNA): TGTGCTAGTGGTCCCCAGGGGGGACAAGAGACCCAGTACTTC.

The chain is built from TRBV12-5 and TRBJ2-2, with a weak D call TRBD2 (5 bases). Trimming removed 6 bases from V and 9 bases from J, with 14 bases in between. CDR3 length equals 13 residues. The germline gives CDR1 LGHNT, CDR2 FRNRAP. This CDR3 is CASGLDTSRELFF. The CDR3 DNA follows: TGTGCTAGTGGCCTCGATACTAGTCGGGAGCTGTTTTTT.